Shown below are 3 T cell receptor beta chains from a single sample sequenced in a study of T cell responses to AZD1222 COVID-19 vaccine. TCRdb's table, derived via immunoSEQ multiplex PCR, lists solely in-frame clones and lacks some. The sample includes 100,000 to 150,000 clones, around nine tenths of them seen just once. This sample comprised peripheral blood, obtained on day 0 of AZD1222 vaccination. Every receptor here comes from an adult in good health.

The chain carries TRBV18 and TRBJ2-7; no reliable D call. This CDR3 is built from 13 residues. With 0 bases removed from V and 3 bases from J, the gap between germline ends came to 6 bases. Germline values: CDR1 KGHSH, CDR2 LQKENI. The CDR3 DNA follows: TGTGCCAGCTCACCACCGGGGAACTACGAGCAGTACTTC. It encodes CASSPPGNYEQYF.

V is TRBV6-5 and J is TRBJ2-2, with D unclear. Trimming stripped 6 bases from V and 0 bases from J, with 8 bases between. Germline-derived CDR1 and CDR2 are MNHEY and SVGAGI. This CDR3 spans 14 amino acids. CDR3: CASRGFTNTGELFF. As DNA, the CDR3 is TGTGCCAGCAGGGGCTTCACGAACACCGGGGAGCTGTTTTTT.

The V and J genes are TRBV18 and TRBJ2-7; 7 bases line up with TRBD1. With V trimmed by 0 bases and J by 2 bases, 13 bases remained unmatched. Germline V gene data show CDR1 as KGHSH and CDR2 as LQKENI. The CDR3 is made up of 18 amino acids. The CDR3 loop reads CASSPPGTRTGYAYEQYF. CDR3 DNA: TGTGCCAGCTCACCACCGGGGACGAGGACAGGCTACGCCTACGAGCAGTACTTC.